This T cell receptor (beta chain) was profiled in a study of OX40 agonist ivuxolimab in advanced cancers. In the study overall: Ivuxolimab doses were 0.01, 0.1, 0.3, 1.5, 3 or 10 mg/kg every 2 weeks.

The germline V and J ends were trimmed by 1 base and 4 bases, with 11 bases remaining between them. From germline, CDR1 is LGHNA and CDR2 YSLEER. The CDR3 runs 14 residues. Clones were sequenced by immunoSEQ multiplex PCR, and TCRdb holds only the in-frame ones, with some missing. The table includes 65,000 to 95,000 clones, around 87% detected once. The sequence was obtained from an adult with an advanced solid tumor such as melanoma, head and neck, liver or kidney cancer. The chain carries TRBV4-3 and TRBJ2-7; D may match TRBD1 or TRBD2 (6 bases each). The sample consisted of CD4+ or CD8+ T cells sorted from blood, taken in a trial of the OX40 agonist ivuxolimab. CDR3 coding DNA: TGCGCCAGCAGCCAAGGGGGGCTAGCGTACGAGCAGTACTTC. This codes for CASSQGGLAYEQYF.